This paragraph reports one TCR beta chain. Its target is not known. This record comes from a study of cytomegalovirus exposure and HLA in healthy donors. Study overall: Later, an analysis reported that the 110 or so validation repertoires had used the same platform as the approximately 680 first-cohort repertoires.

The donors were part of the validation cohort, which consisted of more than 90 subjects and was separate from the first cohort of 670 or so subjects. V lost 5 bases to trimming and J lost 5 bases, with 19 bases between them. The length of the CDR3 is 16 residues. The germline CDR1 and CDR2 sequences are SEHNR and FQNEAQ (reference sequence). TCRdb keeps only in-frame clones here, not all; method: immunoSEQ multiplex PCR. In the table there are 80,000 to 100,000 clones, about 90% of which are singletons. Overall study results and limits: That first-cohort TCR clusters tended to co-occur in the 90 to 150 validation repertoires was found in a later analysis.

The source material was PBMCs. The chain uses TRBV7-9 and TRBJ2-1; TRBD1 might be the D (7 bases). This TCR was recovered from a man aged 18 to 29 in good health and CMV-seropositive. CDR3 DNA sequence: TGTGCCAGCAGCCCAGGGGGGACCATTACTAACAATGAGCAGTTCTTC. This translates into CASSPGGTITNNEQFF.